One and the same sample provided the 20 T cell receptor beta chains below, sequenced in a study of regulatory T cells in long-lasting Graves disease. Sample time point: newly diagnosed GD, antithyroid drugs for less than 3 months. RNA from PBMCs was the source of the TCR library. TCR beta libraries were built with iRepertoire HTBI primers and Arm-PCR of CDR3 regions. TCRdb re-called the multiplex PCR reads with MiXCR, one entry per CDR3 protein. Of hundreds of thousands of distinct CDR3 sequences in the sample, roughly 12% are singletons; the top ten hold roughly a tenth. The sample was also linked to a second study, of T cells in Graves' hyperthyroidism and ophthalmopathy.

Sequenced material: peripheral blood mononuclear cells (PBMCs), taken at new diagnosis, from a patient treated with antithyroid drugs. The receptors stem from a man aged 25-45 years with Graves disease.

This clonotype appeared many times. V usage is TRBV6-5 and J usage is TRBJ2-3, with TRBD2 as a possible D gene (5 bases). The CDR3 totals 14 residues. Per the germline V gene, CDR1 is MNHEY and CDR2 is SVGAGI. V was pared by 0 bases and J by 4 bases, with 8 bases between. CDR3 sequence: CASSYSGVPDTQYF. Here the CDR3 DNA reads TGTGCCAGCAGTTACTCGGGAGTCCCAGATACGCAGTATTTT.

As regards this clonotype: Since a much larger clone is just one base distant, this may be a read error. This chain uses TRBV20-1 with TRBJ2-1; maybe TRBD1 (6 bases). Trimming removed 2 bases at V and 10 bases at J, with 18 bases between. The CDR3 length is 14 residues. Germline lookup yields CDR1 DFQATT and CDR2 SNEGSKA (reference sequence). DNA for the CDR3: TGCAGTGCTAGACCGGGCAGGGGAGTGGACGAGCAGTTCTTC. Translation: CSARPGRGVDEQFF.

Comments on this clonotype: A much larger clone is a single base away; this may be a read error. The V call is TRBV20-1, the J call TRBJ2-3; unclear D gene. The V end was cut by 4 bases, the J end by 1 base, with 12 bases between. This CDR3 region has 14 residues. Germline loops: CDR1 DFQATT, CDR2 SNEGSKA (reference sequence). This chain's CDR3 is CSAKAARGTDTQYF. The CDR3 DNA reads TGCAGTGCTAAGGCGGCCCGTGGCACAGATACGCAGTATTTT.

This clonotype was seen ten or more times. Written as DNA, the CDR3 is TGCGCCAGCAGCTTGGACGGCTACCCGTCCTACGAGCAGTACTTC. This translates into CASSLDGYPSYEQYF. The chain couples TRBV5-1 to TRBJ2-7; D remains unclear. From germline, CDR1 is SGHRS and CDR2 YFSETQ. CDR3 length: 15 amino acids. The V end was cut by 0 bases, the J end by 1 base, with 11 bases between.

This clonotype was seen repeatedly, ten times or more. As DNA, the CDR3 is TGCAGCGTTGAAGATCGTGGCAACGAGCAGTACTTC. Amino acid sequence: CSVEDRGNEQYF. This rearrangement joins TRBV29-1 to TRBJ2-7; D unclear. Trimming pared 0 bases from V and 5 bases from J, leaving 8 bases between. Looked up from germline, CDR1 is SQVTM and CDR2 is ANQGSEA. This CDR3 spans 12 amino acids.

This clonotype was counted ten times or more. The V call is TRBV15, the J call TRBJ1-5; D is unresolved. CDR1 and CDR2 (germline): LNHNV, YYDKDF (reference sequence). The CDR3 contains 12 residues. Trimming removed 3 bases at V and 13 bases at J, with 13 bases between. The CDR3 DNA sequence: TGTGCCACCAGCAGGGGTACCGAGGGACAGCATTTT. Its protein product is CATSRGTEGQHF.

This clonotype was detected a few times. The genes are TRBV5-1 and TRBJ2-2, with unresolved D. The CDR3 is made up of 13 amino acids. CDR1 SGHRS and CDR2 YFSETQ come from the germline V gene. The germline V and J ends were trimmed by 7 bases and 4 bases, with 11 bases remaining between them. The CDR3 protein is CASAATTTGELFF. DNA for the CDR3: TGCGCCAGCGCCGCAACTACCACCGGGGAGCTGTTTTTT. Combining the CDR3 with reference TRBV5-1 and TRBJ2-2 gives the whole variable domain KAGVTQTPRYLIKTRGQQVTLSCSPISGHRSVSWYQQTPGQGLQFLFEYFSETQRNKGNFPGRFSGRQFSNSRSEMNVSTLELGDSALYLCASAATTTGELFFGEGSRLTVL.

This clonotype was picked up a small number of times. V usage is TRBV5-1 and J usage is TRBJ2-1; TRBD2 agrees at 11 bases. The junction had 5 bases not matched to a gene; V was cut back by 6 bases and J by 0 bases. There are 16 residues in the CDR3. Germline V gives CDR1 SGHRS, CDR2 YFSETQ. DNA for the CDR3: TGCGCCAGCAAGGGACTAGCGGTGCGCTCCTACAATGAGCAGTTCTTC. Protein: CASKGLAVRSYNEQFF.

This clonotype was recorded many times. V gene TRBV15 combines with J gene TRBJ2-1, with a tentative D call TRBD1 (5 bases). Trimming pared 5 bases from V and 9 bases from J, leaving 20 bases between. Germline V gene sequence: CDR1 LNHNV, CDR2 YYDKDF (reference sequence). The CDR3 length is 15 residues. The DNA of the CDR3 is TGTGCCACCAGCCCCTCCCGTGGTACTACAGGTGAGCAGTTCTTC. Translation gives CATSPSRGTTGEQFF.

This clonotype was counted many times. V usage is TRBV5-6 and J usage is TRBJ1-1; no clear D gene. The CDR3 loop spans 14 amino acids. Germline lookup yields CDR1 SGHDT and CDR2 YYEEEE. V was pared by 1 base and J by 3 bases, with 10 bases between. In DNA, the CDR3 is TGTGCCAGCAGCTTGTTACGGGAGTACACTGAAGCTTTCTTT. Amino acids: CASSLLREYTEAFF.

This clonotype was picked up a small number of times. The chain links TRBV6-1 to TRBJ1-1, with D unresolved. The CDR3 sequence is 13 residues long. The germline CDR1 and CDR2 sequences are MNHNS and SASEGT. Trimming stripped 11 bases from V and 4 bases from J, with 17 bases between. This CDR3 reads CAAVHPAGTEAFF. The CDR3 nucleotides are TGTGCCGCCGTCCATCCGGCAGGCACTGAAGCTTTCTTT.

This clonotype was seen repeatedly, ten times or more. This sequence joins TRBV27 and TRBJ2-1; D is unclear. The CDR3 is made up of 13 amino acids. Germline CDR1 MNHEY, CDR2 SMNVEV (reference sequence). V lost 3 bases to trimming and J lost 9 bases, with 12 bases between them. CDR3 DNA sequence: TGTGCCAGCAGTTTTGGCCGTTCGGGTGAGCAGTTCTTC. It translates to CASSFGRSGEQFF.

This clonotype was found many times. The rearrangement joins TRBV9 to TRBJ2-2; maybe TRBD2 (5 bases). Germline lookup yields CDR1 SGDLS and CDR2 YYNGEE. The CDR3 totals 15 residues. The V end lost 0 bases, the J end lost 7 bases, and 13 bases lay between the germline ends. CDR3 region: CASSVAGTADGELFF. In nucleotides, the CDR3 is TGTGCCAGCAGCGTAGCGGGAACGGCAGACGGGGAGCTGTTTTTT.

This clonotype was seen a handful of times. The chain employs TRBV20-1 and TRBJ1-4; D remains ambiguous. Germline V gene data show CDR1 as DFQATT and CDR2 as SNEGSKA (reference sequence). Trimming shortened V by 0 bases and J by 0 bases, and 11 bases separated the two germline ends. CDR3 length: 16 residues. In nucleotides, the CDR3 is TGCAGTGCTAGAGATCCGGGGAGCCCAACTAATGAAAAACTGTTTTTT. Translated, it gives CSARDPGSPTNEKLFF.

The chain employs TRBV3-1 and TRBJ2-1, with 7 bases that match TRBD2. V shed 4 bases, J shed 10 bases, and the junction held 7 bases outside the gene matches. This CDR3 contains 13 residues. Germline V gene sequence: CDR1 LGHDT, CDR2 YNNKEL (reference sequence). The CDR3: CASSPRLAREQFF. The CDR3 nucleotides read TGTGCCAGCAGCCCCCGACTAGCTCGGGAGCAGTTCTTC.

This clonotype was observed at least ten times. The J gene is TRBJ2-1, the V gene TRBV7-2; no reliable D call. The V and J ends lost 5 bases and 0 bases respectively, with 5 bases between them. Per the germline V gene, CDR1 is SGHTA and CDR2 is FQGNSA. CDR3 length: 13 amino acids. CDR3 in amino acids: CASSVISYNEQFF. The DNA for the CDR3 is TGTGCCAGCAGCGTTATCTCCTACAATGAGCAGTTCTTC.

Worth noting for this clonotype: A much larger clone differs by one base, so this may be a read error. The CDR3 DNA is TGTGCCAGCAGTTACCGGGCCTCTCTCGCAGATACGCAGTATTTT. The encoded protein is CASSYRASLADTQYF. This sequence joins TRBV6-2 or TRBV6-3 and TRBJ2-3, with D uncertain. The germline V and J ends were trimmed by 2 bases and 4 bases, with 13 bases remaining between them. The CDR3 sequence is 15 residues long. Germline-derived CDR1 and CDR2 are MNHEY and SVGEGT.

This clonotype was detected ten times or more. CDR3 DNA sequence: TGTGCCAGCAGTCGACTAGCGGGAGCCGATGAGCAGTTCTTC. Translation gives CASSRLAGADEQFF. The chain links TRBV6-1 to TRBJ2-1, with 12 bases identical to TRBD2. Germline V gene data show CDR1 as MNHNS and CDR2 as SASEGT. With V trimmed by 5 bases and J by 8 bases, 4 bases remained unmatched. This CDR3 contains 14 residues.

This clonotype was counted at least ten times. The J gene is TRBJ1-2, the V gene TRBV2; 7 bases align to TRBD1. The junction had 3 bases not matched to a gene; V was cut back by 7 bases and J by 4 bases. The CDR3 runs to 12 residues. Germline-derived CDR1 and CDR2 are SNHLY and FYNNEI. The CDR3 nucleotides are TGTGCCAGCAAGGACAGGTCCTATGGCTACACCTTC. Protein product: CASKDRSYGYTF.

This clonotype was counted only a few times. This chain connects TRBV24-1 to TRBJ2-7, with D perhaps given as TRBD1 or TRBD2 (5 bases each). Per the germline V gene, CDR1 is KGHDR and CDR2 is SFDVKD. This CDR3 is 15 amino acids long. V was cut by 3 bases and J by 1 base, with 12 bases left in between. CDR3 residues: CATSDPRGASYEQYF. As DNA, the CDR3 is TGTGCCACCAGTGATCCGAGAGGGGCTTCCTACGAGCAGTACTTC.